This TCR beta chain was captured in a study of post-analysis software for immune sequencing data. Turning to the study itself: Disease trajectories encompassed relapsing-remitting, secondary progressive and progressive-relapsing multiple sclerosis. Whole-study findings and limits: Patients carried roughly five TRBV segments more frequently than controls did, and TRBV5-6, TRBV5-1 and TRBV20-1 were among them. F measure grouped same-batch samples tightly together.

This clonotype came up a few times. Its antigen remains unknown. Germline V gene lookup returns CDR1 SNHLY and CDR2 FYNNEI. The junction had 5 bases not matched to a gene; V was cut back by 6 bases and J by 2 bases. The CDR3 is 14 amino acids. Unique molecular identifiers were carried by the TCR beta cDNA libraries. TCRdb used MiXCR to reprocess the PCR reads, holding one entry per CDR3 protein. The sample yields 450,000 or so distinct CDR3 sequences, roughly 45% seen once. The genes are TRBV2 and TRBJ2-3; 7 bases map to TRBD1. This clonotype was obtained from a girl aged 10-17 years with multiple sclerosis. Sequencing used blood. DNA for the CDR3: TGTGCCAGCAGGGAGACAGGGTACACAGATACGCAGTATTTT. Translation: CASRETGYTDTQYF.